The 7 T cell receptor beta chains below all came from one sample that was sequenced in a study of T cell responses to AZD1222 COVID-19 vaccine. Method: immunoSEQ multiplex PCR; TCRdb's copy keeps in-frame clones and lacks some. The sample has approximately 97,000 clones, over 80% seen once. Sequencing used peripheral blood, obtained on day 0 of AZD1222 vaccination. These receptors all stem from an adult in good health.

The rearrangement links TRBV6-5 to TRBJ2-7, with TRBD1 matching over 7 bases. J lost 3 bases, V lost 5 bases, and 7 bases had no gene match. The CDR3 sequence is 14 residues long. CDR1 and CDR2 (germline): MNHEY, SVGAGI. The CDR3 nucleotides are TGTGCCAGCAGTCCGACAGGGTTAGGCTACGAGCAGTACTTC. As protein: CASSPTGLGYEQYF.

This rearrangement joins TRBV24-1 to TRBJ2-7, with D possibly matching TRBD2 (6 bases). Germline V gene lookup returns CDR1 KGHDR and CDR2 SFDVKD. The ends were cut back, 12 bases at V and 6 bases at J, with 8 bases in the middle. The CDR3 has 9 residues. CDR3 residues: CAPAGEQYF. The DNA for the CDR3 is TGTGCCCCAGCGGGCGAGCAGTACTTC.

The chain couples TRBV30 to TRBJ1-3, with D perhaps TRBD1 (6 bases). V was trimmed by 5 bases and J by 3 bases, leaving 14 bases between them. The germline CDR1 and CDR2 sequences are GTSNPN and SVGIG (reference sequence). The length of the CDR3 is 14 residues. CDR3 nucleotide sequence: TGTGCCTGGCGGGATCAGGGGATTGGAAACACCATATATTTT. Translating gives CAWRDQGIGNTIYF.

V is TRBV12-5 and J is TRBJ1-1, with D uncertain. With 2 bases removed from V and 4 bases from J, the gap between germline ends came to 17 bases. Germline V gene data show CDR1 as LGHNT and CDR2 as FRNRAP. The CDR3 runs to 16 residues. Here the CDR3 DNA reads TGTGCTAGTGGTTTGAGTATTACAGCCTTTGGCACTGAAGCTTTCTTT. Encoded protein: CASGLSITAFGTEAFF.

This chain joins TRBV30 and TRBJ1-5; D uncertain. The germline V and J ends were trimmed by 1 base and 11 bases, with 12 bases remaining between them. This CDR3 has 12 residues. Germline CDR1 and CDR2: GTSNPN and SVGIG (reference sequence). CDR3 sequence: CAWSAQGSAQHF. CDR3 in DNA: TGTGCCTGGAGTGCCCAAGGATCAGCCCAGCATTTT.

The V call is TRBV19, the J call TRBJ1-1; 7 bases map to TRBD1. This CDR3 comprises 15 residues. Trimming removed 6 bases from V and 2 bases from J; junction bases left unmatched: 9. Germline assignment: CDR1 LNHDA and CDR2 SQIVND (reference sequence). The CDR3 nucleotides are TGTGCCAGTAGGGGCCCGGGGACAGCTAACACTGAAGCTTTCTTT. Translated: CASRGPGTANTEAFF.

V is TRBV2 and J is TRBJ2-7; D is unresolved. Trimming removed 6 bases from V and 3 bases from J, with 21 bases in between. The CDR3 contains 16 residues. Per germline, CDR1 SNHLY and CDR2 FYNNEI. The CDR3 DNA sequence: TGTGCCAGCAGACAAGGCCGACCTCCTCAACACTACGAGCAGTACTTC. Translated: CASRQGRPPQHYEQYF.